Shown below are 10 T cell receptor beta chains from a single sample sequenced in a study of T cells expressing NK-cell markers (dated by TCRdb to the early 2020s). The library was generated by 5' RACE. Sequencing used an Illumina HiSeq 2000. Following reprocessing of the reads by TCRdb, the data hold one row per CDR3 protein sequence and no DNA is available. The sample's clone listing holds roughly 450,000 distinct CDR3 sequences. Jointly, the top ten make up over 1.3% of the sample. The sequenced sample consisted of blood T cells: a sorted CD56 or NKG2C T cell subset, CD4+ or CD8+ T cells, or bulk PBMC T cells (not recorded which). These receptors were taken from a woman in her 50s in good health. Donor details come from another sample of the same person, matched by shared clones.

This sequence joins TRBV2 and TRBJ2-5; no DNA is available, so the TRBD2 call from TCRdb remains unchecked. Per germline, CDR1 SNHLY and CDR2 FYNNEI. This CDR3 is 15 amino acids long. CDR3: CASRRKVAGEETQYF.

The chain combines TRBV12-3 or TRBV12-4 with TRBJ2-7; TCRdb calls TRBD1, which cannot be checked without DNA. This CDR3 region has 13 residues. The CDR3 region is CASRRQGVDEQYF.

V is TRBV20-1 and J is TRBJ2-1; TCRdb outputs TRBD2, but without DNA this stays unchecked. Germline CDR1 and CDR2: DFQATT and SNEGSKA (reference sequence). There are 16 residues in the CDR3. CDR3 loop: CSARALVAGVPREQFF.

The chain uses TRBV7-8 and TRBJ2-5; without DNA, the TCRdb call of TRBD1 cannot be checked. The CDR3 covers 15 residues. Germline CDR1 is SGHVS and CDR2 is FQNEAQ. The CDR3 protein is CASSPGAEIQETQYF. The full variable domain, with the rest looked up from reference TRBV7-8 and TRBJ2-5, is GAGVSQSPRYKVAKRGQDVALRCDPISGHVSLFWYQQALGQGPEFLTYFQNEAQLDKSGLPSDRFFAERPEGSVSTLKIQRTQQEDSAVYLCASSPGAEIQETQYFGPGTRLLVL.

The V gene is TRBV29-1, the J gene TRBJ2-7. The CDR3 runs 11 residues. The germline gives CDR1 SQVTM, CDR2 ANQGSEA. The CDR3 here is CSAKDPGKQYF.

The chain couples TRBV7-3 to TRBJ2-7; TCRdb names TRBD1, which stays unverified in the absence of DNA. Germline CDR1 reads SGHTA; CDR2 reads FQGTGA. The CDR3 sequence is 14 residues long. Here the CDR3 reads CASQYRGDLGEQYF.

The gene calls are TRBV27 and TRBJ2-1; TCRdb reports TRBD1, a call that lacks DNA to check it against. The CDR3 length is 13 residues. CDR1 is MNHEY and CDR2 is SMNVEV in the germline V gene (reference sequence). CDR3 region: CASSLVGGDEQFF.

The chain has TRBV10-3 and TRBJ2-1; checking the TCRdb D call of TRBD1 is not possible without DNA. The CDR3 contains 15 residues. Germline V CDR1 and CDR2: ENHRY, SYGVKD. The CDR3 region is CAITMDRLSYNEQFF.

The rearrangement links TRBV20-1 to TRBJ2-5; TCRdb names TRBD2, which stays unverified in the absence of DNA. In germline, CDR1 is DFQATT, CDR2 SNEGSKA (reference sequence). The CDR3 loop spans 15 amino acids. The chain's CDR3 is CSAVKPSVWGETQYF.

CDR3: CASSQEGPNIQYF. This chain links TRBV3-1 with TRBJ2-4; TCRdb's D gene call, TRBD2, goes unchecked for lack of DNA. Per the germline V gene, CDR1 is LGHDT and CDR2 is YNNKEL (reference sequence). This CDR3 has 13 amino acids.